This TCR beta chain was documented in a study of T cells in Graves' hyperthyroidism and ophthalmopathy. Overall study results and limits: Blood also contained most expanded thyroid clonotypes above 0.001.

This CDR3 has 13 amino acids. Germline values: CDR1 SGHRS, CDR2 YFSETQ. The ends were cut back, 0 bases at V and 6 bases at J, with 10 bases in the middle. This clonotype was seen repeatedly, ten times or more. No antigen is known for it. RNA transcripts provided the source from which TCR beta CDR3 regions were amplified. The primer set for the first-round RT-PCR of the TCR CDR3 was HTBI. Using its own MiXCR run on the multiplex PCR reads, TCRdb lists one record per CDR3 protein. Here the sample spans about 200,000 distinct CDR3 sequences, about a sixth being singletons. In making diagnoses, clinical symptoms, serum thyroxine and TRAb, thyroid ultrasound and orbital computed tomography were all used.

Sequenced: blood. The chain joins TRBV5-1 to TRBJ2-7; unclear D gene. This receptor was obtained from a woman aged 45-65 years with Graves' hyperthyroidism. The CDR3 is CASSLALKGEQYF. The CDR3 DNA is TGCGCCAGCAGCTTGGCCCTAAAGGGCGAGCAGTACTTC.